This note documents a single T cell receptor beta chain sequence. These data are taken from a study of blood T cell repertoires in COVID-19. TCRdb keeps only in-frame clones here, not all; method: immunoSEQ multiplex PCR. The sample carries roughly 160,000 clones, around 82% recorded once. Germline-derived CDR1 and CDR2 are MNHEY and SVGAGI. Trimming pared 2 bases from V and 7 bases from J, leaving 9 bases between. This CDR3 is 13 amino acids long. This clonotype was sampled from a man in his sixties who had recovered from COVID-19. The chain joins TRBV6-5 to TRBJ2-4, with a tentative D call TRBD2 (6 bases). The specimen was PBMCs or T cells enriched from blood (not recorded which). Written as DNA, the CDR3 is TGTGCCAGCAGTTACCCGGGACTGAACATTCAGTACTTC. It yields the protein CASSYPGLNIQYF.